Listed below are T cell receptor beta chains from one sample, sequenced in a study of monozygotic twins with inflammatory bowel disease. Reanalyzing the 5' RACE reads, TCRdb keeps one entry per CDR3 protein, without DNA. This repertoire includes approximately 400,000 distinct CDR3 sequences. The sequencing sample was made of blood. The receptors derive from a human donor with ulcerative colitis or Crohn's disease, or a healthy co-twin of an affected twin (not recorded which). CDR3s include the opening cysteine and the closing phenylalanine or tryptophan.

TRBJ2-1 15 TRBV3-1 CASRIGGVPYNEQFF
TRBJ2-7 15 TRBV5-1 CASSLAGTGSYEQYF
TRBJ1-2 15 TRBV11-2 CASSLAPGSAYGYTF
TRBJ2-1 16 TRBV19 CASSIGQFTPFNEQFF
TRBJ1-2 14 TRBV12-3/TRBV12-4 CAIKGGAGSYGYTF
TRBJ1-5 15 TRBV20-1 CSVPPRGKGNQPQHF
TRBJ2-3 15 TRBV7-2 CASSLDLGGTDTQYF
TRBJ1-1 16 TRBV10-3 CAISESGRGARGEAFF
TRBJ2-5 13 TRBV14 CASSQDGGETQCF
TRBJ2-1 14 TRBV7-9 CASSSDGGGNEQFF
TRBJ1-1 16 TRBV3-1 CASSHNRGGLNTEAFF
TRBJ1-4 14 TRBV5-6 CASSFGPPSEKLFF
TRBJ1-1 16 TRBV12-3/TRBV12-4 CASSLGQGSVNTEAFF
TRBJ1-4 15 TRBV5-1 CASSLSQEENEKLFF
TRBJ1-6 16 TRBV10-2 CASSEDPVGSYSPLHF
TRBJ1-1 13 TRBV5-1 CASFGGRETEAFF
TRBJ2-7 13 TRBV6-5 CASSRQGGREQYF
TRBJ2-3 16 TRBV20-1 CSARVVRGGDTDTQYF
TRBJ1-5 15 TRBV6-2/TRBV6-3 CASSLPGGSNQPQHF
TRBJ1-5 16 TRBV20-1 CSAPNGGVYSNQPQHF
TRBJ1-1 12 TRBV5-6 CASSLGMGEAFF
TRBJ2-5 14 TRBV6-5 CASSYSKLLETQYF